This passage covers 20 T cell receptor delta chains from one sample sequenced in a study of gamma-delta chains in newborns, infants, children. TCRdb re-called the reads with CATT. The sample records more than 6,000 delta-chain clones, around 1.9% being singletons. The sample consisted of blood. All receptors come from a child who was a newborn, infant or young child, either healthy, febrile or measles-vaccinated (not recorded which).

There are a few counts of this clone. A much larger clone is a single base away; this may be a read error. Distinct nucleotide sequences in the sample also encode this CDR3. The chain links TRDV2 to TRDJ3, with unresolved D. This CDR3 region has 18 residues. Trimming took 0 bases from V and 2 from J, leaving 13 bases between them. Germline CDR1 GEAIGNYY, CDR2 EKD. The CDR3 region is CACDTVPGPTWDTRQMFF. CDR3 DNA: TGTGCCTGTGACACCGTACCGGGGCCAACCTGGGACACCCGACAGATGTTTTTC.

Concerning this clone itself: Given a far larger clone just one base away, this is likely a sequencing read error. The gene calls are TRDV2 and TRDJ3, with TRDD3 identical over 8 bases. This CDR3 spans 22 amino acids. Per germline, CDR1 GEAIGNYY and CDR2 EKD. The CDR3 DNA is TGTGCCTGTAACACCCCAGAAGGCGGGATACGCGCCCTCTCCTGGGACACCCGACAGATGTTTTTC. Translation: CACNTPEGGIRALSWDTRQMFF.

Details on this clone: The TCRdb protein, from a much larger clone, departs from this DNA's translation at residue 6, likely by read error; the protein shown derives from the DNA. CDR3 nucleotides: TGTGCCTGTGACACCACACTGGGGGACGCACAACTCTTCTTT. Its protein is CACDTTLGDAQLFF. The chain recombines TRDV2 with TRDJ2, with 9 positions matching TRDD3. CDR3 size: 14 residues. Trimming removed 0 bases from V and 8 bases from J; junction bases left unmatched: 3. Germline CDR1 and CDR2: GEAIGNYY and EKD.

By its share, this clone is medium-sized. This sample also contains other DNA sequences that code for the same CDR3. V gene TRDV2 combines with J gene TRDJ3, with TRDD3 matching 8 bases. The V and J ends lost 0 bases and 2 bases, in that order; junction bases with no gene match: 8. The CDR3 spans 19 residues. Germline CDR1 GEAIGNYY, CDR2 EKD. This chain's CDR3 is CACDTWGISGAWDTRQMFF. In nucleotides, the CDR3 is TGTGCCTGTGACACCTGGGGGATTAGCGGGGCCTGGGACACCCGACAGATGTTTTTC.

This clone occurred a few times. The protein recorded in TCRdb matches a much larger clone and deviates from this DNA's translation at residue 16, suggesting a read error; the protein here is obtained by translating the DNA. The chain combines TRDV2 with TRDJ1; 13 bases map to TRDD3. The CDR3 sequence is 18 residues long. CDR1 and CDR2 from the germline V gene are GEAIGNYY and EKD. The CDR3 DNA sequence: TGTGCCTGTGACACCGTACTGGGGGATACGCGGTACACCGATAAACCCATCTTT. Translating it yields CACDTVLGDTRYTDKPIF.

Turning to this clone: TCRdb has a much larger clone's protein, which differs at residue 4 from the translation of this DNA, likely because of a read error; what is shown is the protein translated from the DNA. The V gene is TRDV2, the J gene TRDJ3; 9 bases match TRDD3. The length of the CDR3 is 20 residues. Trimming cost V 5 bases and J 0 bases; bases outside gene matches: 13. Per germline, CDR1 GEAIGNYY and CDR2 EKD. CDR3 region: CACGVLGDNRDSWDTRQMFF. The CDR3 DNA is TGTGCCTGTGGCGTACTGGGGGACAATCGCGACTCCTGGGACACCCGACAGATGTTTTTC.

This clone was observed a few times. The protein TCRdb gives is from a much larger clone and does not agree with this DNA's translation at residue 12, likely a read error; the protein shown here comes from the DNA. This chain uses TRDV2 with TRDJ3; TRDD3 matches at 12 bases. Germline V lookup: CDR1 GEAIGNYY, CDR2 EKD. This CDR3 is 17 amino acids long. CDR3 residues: CACDLLGDTWDARQMFF. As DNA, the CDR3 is TGTGCCTGTGACCTACTGGGGGATACCTGGGACGCCCGACAGATGTTTTTC.

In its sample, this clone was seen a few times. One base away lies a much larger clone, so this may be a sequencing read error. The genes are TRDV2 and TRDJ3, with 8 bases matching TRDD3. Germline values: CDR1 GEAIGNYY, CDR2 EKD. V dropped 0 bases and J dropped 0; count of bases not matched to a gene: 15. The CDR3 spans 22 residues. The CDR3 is CACDTANEGYASSSWDTRQMFF. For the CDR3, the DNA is TGTGCCTGTGACACCGCTAACGAGGGATACGCATCGAGCTCCTGGGACACCCGACAGATGTTTTTC.

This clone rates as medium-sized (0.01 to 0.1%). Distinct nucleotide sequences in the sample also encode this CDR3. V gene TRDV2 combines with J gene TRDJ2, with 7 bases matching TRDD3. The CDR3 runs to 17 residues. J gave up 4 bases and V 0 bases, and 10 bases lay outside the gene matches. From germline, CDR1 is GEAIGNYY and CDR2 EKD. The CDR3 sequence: CACDTVWGAETTAQLFF. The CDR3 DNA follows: TGTGCCTGTGACACCGTCTGGGGGGCCGAGACGACAGCACAACTCTTCTTT.

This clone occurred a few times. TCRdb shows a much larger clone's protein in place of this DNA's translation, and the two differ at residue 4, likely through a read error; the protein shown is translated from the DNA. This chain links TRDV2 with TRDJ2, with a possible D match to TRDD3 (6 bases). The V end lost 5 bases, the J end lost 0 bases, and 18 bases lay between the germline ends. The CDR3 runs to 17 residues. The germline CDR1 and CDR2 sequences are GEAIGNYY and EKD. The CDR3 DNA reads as TGTGCCTGTGGCACTCTGGGGTCCACCTCTTTGACAGCACAACTCTTCTTT. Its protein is CACGTLGSTSLTAQLFF.

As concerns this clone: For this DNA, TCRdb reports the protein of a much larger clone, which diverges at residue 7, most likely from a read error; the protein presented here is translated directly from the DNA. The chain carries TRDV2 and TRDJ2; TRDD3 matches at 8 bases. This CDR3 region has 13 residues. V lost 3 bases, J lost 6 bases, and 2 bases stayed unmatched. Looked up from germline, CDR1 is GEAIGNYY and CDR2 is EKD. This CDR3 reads CACDWGMPAQLFF. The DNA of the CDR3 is TGTGCCTGTGACTGGGGGATGCCAGCACAACTCTTCTTT.

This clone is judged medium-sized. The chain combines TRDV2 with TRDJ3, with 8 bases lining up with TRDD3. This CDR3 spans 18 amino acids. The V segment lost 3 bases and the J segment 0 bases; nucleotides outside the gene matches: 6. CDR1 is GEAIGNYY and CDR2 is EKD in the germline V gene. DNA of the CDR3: TGTGCCTGTGACCGTACTGGGGGGAGCTCCTGGGACACCCGACAGATGTTTTTC. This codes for CACDRTGGSSWDTRQMFF.

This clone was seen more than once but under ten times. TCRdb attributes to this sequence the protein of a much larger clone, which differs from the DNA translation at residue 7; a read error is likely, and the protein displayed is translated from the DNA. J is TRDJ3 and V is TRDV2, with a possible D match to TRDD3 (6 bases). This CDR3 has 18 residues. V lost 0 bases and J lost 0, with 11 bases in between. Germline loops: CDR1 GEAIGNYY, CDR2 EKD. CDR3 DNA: TGTGCCTGTGACACCGTACCGGGGGACTCCTGGGACACCCGACAGATGTTTTTC. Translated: CACDTVPGDSWDTRQMFF.

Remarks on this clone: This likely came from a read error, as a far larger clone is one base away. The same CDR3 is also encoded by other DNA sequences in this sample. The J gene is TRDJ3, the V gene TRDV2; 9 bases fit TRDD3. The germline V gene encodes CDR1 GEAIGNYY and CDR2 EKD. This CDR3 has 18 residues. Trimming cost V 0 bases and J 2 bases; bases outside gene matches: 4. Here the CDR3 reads CACDTVLGDTWDTRQMFF. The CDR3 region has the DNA TGTGCCTGTGACACCGTACTGGGGGACACCTGGGACACCCGACAGATGTTTTTC.

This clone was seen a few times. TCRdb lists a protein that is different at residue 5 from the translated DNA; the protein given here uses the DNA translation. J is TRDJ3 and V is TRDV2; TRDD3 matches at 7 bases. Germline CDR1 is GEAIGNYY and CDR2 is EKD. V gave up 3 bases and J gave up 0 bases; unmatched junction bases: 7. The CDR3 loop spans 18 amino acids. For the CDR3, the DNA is TGTGCCTGTGACGCCATGGATACGAGCTCCTGGGACACCCGACAGATGTTTTTC. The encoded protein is CACDAMDTSSWDTRQMFF.

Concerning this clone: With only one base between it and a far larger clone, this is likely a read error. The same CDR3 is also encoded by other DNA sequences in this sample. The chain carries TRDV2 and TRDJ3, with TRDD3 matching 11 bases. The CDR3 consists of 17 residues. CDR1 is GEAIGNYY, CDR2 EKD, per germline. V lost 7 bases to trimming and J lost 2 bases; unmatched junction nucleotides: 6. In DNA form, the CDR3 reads TGTGCCTGCGTCGGACTGGGGGATACCTGGGACACCCGACAGATGTTTTTC. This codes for CACVGLGDTWDTRQMFF.

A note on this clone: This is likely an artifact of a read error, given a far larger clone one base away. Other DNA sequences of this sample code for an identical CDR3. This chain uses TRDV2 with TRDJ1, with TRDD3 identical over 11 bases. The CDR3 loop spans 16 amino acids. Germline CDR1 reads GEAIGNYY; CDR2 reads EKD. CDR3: CACDTLGDTNTDKLIF. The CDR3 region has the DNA TGTGCCTGTGACACGTTGGGGGATACGAACACTGATAAACTCATCTTT.

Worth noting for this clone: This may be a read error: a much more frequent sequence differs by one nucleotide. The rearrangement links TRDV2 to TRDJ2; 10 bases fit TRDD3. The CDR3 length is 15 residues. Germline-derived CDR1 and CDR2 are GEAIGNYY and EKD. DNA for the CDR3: TGTGCCTGTGACACCGTGGGGGATACAGTGGCACACCTCTTCTTT. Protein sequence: CACDTVGDTVAHLFF.

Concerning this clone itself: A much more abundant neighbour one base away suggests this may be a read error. CDR3 loop: CACDILGDTGLTARLFF. CDR3 bases: TGTGCCTGTGACATACTGGGGGATACGGGTTTGACAGCACGACTCTTCTTT. The chain links TRDV2 to TRDJ2; TRDD3 aligns across 13 bases. Germline V gene sequence: CDR1 GEAIGNYY, CDR2 EKD. This CDR3 comprises 17 residues.

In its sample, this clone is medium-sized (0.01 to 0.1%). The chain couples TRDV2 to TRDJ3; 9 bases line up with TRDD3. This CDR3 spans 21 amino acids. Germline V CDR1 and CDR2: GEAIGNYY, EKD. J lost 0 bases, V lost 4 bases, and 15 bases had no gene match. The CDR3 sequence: CACDPVLGETNFSWDTRQMFF. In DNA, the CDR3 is TGTGCCTGTGATCCCGTACTGGGGGAGACAAATTTCTCCTGGGACACCCGACAGATGTTTTTC.